This T cell receptor beta chain originates from a study of blood T cell repertoires in COVID-19. Study details: The United States, Italy and Spain provided the acute and convalescent COVID-19 samples. Sample material is recorded as cDNA or gDNA derived from T cells, B-cell-depleted T cells, or PBMCs.

Original methodology: Reference gene primer amplification yielded estimated nucleated cell counts. Produced via immunoSEQ multiplex PCR; TCRdb's table is partial and in-frame only. V, J and clone size are taken as reported in that table, and D and trimming were inferred from the DNA itself. This sample has around 100,000 clones; more than 70% occur once, and the top ten carry about 15%. The germline CDR1 and CDR2 sequences are SGHTA and FQGNSA. Trimming pared 2 bases from V and 0 bases from J, leaving 10 bases between. This CDR3 comprises 16 residues. The sequence came from a woman of 80 years or more in a cohort sampled during active COVID-19. The sequencing sample was made of peripheral blood. The chain is built from TRBV7-2 and TRBJ2-2; D is ambiguous. CDR3 in amino acids: CASSLTMAANTGELFF. CDR3 in DNA: TGTGCCAGCAGCTTAACTATGGCGGCGAACACCGGGGAGCTGTTTTTT. The full variable domain, completed using reference TRBV7-2 and TRBJ2-2, is GAGVSQSPSNKVTEKGKDVELRCDPISGHTALYWYRQSLGQGLEFLIYFQGNSAPDKSGLPSDRFSAERTGGSVSTLTIQRTQQEDSAVYLCASSLTMAANTGELFFGEGSRLTVL.